This note documents a single T cell receptor beta chain sequence. Its antigen is not identified. This record comes from a study of shared clonotypes between healthy human individuals. Deep level was the assay's run setting. The repertoire was sequenced with immunoSEQ multiplex PCR; TCRdb's copy has only in-frame clones and lacks some. The sample lists about 2 million clones; 85% to 95% were seen once. J was trimmed by 6 bases and V by 2 bases; bases with no gene match: 7. The CDR3 runs to 15 residues. Germline CDR1 and CDR2: SNHLY and FYNNEI. Notes on the study in general: Several donors held about 5% of naive CD4 clonotypes in common.

The chain is built from TRBV2 and TRBJ2-1; 7 nucleotides line up with TRBD1. The sequence was obtained from a man aged 18 to 29 in good health. Sample: naive CD4+ T cells sorted from blood. Sample subset: CD45RA+ positively selected. This CDR3 reads CASSEHGQVINEQFF. CDR3 coding DNA: TGTGCCAGCAGTGAACACGGACAGGTTATCAATGAGCAGTTCTTC.